These T cell receptor beta chains were read from a single sample in a study of T cells in Graves' hyperthyroidism and ophthalmopathy. TCRdb processed the multiplex PCR reads anew with MiXCR; each CDR3 protein has one entry. Of 75,000 to 100,000 distinct CDR3 sequences listed, 35% to 50% are singletons. The sequencing sample was made of peripheral blood or thyroid tissue (not recorded which). These receptors were collected from a woman in her 30s with Graves' hyperthyroidism. The CDR3 runs from the conserved cysteine through the conserved F or W. D genes are given only for firm matches. Clone size, where shown, is once, few, many, or a class for clones that have expanded.

d_call	v_call	j_call	clone_size	cdr3_nt	cdr3_aa
-	TRBV15	TRBJ1-5	many	TGTGCCACCAGCCTTTTGACGCCCCAGAGCAATCAGCCCCAGCATTTT	CATSLLTPQSNQPQHF
-	TRBV28	TRBJ1-2	many	TGTGCCAGCACCTACAGCAACTATGGCTACACCTTC	CASTYSNYGYTF
-	TRBV7-9	TRBJ1-2	many	TGTGCCAGCAGCTTAGCTAGCAGCACCTATGGCTACACCTTC	CASSLASSTYGYTF
-	TRBV27	TRBJ1-2	many	TGTGCCAGCAGTTTAAAGTCAGCGCTTGAGTATGGCTACACCTTC	CASSLKSALEYGYTF
TRBD1	TRBV6-6	TRBJ2-5	-	TGTGCCAGCAGTTACTCCGGACGGACAGGGTCCGGGGAGACCCAGTACTTC	CASSYSGRTGSGETQYF
TRBD1	TRBV6-6	TRBJ2-7	many	TGTGCCAGCAGTGACGGACAGGGGTGGGCCGAGCAGTACTTC	CASSDGQGWAEQYF
-	TRBV12-3/TRBV12-4	TRBJ2-6	-	TGTGCCAGCAGCGGGACTCAGAGCACTGAAGCTTTC	CASSGTQSTEAF
TRBD1	TRBV6-4	TRBJ2-7	once	TGTGCCAGCAGCAGGACAGGGGCGCCCGAGCAGTACTTC	CASSRTGAPEQYF
-	TRBV7-9	TRBJ1-2	-	TGTGCCAGCAGCTCACCCGTGGGGGCAGCTGAAGGCTACACCTTC	CASSSPVGAAEGYTF
TRBD1	TRBV27	TRBJ1-1	few	TGTGCCAGCAGTTCGACAGGGGGGACTGAAGCTTTCTTT	CASSSTGGTEAFF
TRBD1	TRBV6-1	TRBJ2-7	many	TGTGCCAGCAGCCCCGGGACAGGGCGATCCTACGAGCAGTACTTC	CASSPGTGRSYEQYF
-	TRBV15	TRBJ1-6	-	TGTGCCACCAGCAGCCTTGGACAGCCTAGTTCACCCCTCCACTTT	CATSSLGQPSSPLHF
-	TRBV7-6	TRBJ2-5	few	TGTGCCAGCAGCTTAGAGGGCAGACAAGAGACCCAGTACTTC	CASSLEGRQETQYF
TRBD1	TRBV10-3	TRBJ1-2	-	TGTGCCATCAGGAATACTCCGGGACAGGGGACCTATGGCTACACCTTC	CAIRNTPGQGTYGYTF
-	TRBV20-1	TRBJ2-7	-	TGCAGTGCTAGAGACGGGGGAGTCGAGCAGTACTTC	CSARDGGVEQYF
-	TRBV19	TRBJ2-3	-	TGTGCCAGTAGTGTCGGGCAGCTCCTCGATACGCAGTATTTT	CASSVGQLLDTQYF
-	TRBV4-2	TRBJ2-7	-	TGTGCCACGTCGACGTCCTGCGAACAGTACTTC	CATSTSCEQYF
TRBD2	TRBV7-2	TRBJ2-7	many	TGTGCCAGCAGCTTTAGGTTCGGCGGGAGCACCTACGAGCAGTACTTC	CASSFRFGGSTYEQYF
-	TRBV6-6	TRBJ1-3	-	TGTGCCAGCTCACCACTGCAGGGATCGGTTCGGGGAAACACCATATATTTT	CASSPLQGSVRGNTIYF
-	TRBV28	TRBJ2-3	-	TGTGCCAGCAGCCCCCGGTGGCTAGCGCGTACGCAGTATTTT	CASSPRWLARTQYF
TRBD2	TRBV4-1	TRBJ2-7	many	TGCGCCAGCAGCCAAGATATCGGACTAGCCCCCTACGAGCAGTACTTC	CASSQDIGLAPYEQYF
TRBD2	TRBV15	TRBJ2-5	-	TGTGCCACCAGCACGGGAGGGCCCCAGACCCAGTACTTC	CATSTGGPQTQYF
TRBD1	TRBV7-2	TRBJ1-1	many	TGTGCCAGCAGCTTAGGAATAAACAGGGGGACTGAAGCTTTCTTT	CASSLGINRGTEAFF
TRBD2	TRBV10-2	TRBJ2-7	-	TGCGCCAGCAGTGATGGTAGCGGGAGGGCTATCGAGCAGTACTTC	CASSDGSGRAIEQYF
TRBD1	TRBV7-3	TRBJ2-2	many	TGTGCCAGCAGCTTAGCGGGACAGGGGCGGTCCGGGGAGCTGTTTTTT	CASSLAGQGRSGELFF
-	TRBV15	TRBJ2-5	-	TGTGCTACCAGCAGAGATCGGGCAGAGACCCAGTACTTC	CATSRDRAETQYF
TRBD1	TRBV7-9	TRBJ2-7	many	TGTGCCAGCAGCCGCTTTAGACCGGGACAGGGATTATACGAGCAGTACTTC	CASSRFRPGQGLYEQYF
TRBD1	TRBV12-3/TRBV12-4	TRBJ2-2	many	TGTGCCAGCAGTTCCTTCCGCTCCGGGACAGCGAACACCGGGGAGCTGTTTTTT	CASSSFRSGTANTGELFF
-	TRBV12-3/TRBV12-4	TRBJ2-5	many	TGTGCCAGCAGTTTCCTCTATATAGGGGGCAAGTATAGCGGGAACCAAGAGACCCAGTACTTC	CASSFLYIGGKYSGNQETQYF
-	TRBV7-7	TRBJ1-1	few	TGTGCTAGCAGCCCGAACTTGAACACTGAAGCTTTCTTT	CASSPNLNTEAFF
TRBD1	TRBV7-2	TRBJ1-2	few	TGTGCCAGCAGCTTACGGGACAGTCACTATGGCTACACCTTC	CASSLRDSHYGYTF
-	TRBV5-1	TRBJ2-7	many	TGCGCCAGCAGCTTGGGTGTTCGGGGGGCCAACTACGAGCAGTACTTC	CASSLGVRGANYEQYF
-	TRBV27	TRBJ1-3	many	TGTGCCAGCAGTTCCAGGGGCGGAAACACCATATATTTT	CASSSRGGNTIYF
-	TRBV7-9	TRBJ1-1	many	TGTGCCAGCAGCTCACAGTCGACGCGGTCGACTGAAGCTTTCTTT	CASSSQSTRSTEAFF
-	TRBV5-1	TRBJ2-5	-	TGCGCCAGCAGCGGGGTCCAAGAGACCCAGTACTTC	CASSGVQETQYF
-	TRBV6-2/TRBV6-3	TRBJ1-6	-	TGTGCTACGTTGGTGTCCTATAATTCACCCCTCCACTTT	CATLVSYNSPLHF
-	TRBV7-9	TRBJ2-7	many	TGTGCCAGCAGCCAACATGGGGGAAGCTCCTACGAGCAGTACTTC	CASSQHGGSSYEQYF
TRBD1	TRBV11-2	TRBJ2-2	many	TGTGCCAGCAGCACCGGGACAGGGGTCGGGGAGCTGTTTTTT	CASSTGTGVGELFF
-	TRBV27	TRBJ2-6	once	TGTGCCAGCAGTTACTACGGACAGCAAATTACTGAAGCTTTC	CASSYYGQQITEAF
-	TRBV20-1	TRBJ1-2	many	TGCAGTGCTAGAGGGCCGAACTATGGCTACACCTTC	CSARGPNYGYTF
TRBD1	TRBV10-3	TRBJ2-5	-	TGTGCCATCAAGGGACAGGGAACCGCAGAGACCCAGTACTTC	CAIKGQGTAETQYF
-	TRBV5-1	TRBJ2-3	many	TGCGCCAGCAGACTCTCGGGGAGCAGGGATGATACGCAGTATTTT	CASRLSGSRDDTQYF
TRBD1	TRBV2	TRBJ1-5	-	TGTGCCAGCAGTGTCGACAGGGGTAATCAGCCCCAGCATTTT	CASSVDRGNQPQHF
TRBD2	TRBV9	TRBJ2-7	-	TGTGCCAGCAGCGTAGGGACTAGTATATACGAGCAGTACTTC	CASSVGTSIYEQYF
-	TRBV7-9	TRBJ2-3	few	TGTGCCAGCAGCTTAATGGATACGCAGTATTTT	CASSLMDTQYF
TRBD2	TRBV7-9	TRBJ2-7	-	TGTGCCAGCAGTAGCGGGCATTCCTACGAGCAGTACTTC	CASSSGHSYEQYF
-	TRBV7-8	TRBJ2-7	many	TGTGCCAGCAGCCTTATTCCGGTTCTCGCAGCATGGGAGCAGTACTTC	CASSLIPVLAAWEQYF
-	TRBV18	TRBJ1-2	-	TGTGCCAGCTCACCAAACAGGAGGGACTATGGCCACACCTTC	CASSPNRRDYGHTF
-	TRBV7-8	TRBJ1-2	many	TGTGCCAGCAGCTCCTTTGATGGAATGATGAGCTATGGCTACACCTTC	CASSSFDGMMSYGYTF
-	TRBV2	TRBJ1-5	many	TGTGCCGGACAGCAAGATAGCAATCAGCCCCAGCATTTT	CAGQQDSNQPQHF
TRBD2	TRBV10-3	TRBJ2-5	many	TGTGCCATCAGTGAGACTAGCGGGAGTGGTAGTGAGACCCAGTACTTC	CAISETSGSGSETQYF
TRBD1	TRBV6-5	TRBJ1-1	many	TGTGCCAGCAGTTATTTGGGCAGGGGGACTGAAGCTTTCTTT	CASSYLGRGTEAFF